The 19 T cell receptor beta chains below come from one sample, sequenced in a study of vaccination and CD4 T cells after COVID-19. Once obtained from cultured CD4+ T cells, the DNA was sequenced using the Oncomine TCR Beta short-read assay. TCRdb redid the calling of the PCR reads with MiXCR, one entry per CDR3 protein. The sample includes 9,500 to 15,000 distinct CDR3 sequences, approximately 50% seen only once; the top ten take 30%. Treatment: approximately nine-day PBMC culture with coronavirus spike peptide pools or control peptides (ViraFEST assay). These receptors lack a known antigen. Sequencing used CD4+ T cells from blood, cultured in vitro. These receptor sequences come from a human donor who had recovered from COVID-19.

The CDR3 spells CASSPLRGRETQYF. The CDR3 DNA sequence: TGTGCCAGCAGCCCGCTCCGGGGACGAGAGACCCAGTACTTC. The rearrangement joins TRBV7-9 to TRBJ2-5; the D gene could be TRBD1 or TRBD2 (5 bases each). The CDR3 extends over 14 amino acids. Germline CDR1 and CDR2: SEHNR and FQNEAQ (reference sequence). Deletions cut 5 bases from V and 4 bases from J, with 14 bases between.

The CDR3 spells CASSKTGPGTEAFF. The CDR3 nucleotides read TGTGCCAGCAGTAAAACAGGGCCTGGAACTGAAGCTTTCTTT. The V and J genes are TRBV2 and TRBJ1-1; tentatively, D is TRBD1 (6 bases). Germline V gives CDR1 SNHLY, CDR2 FYNNEI. The CDR3 runs to 14 residues. The germline V and J ends were trimmed by 5 bases and 5 bases, with 15 bases remaining between them.

The chain recombines TRBV7-2 with TRBJ2-5; tentatively, D is TRBD1 (5 bases). The germline gives CDR1 SGHTA, CDR2 FQGNSA. Between the trimmed V and J ends, which lost 1 base and 1 base, there was a span of 13 bases. This CDR3 is built from 16 residues. CDR3 sequence: CASSLGGRASQETQYF. The DNA of the CDR3 is TGTGCCAGCAGCTTAGGGGGCAGGGCCAGCCAAGAGACCCAGTACTTC.

The chain employs TRBV7-8 and TRBJ2-7, with a tentative D call TRBD2 (6 bases). Germline-derived CDR1 and CDR2 are SGHVS and FQNEAQ. CDR3 size: 15 residues. V lost 5 bases and J 3 bases, leaving 17 bases between the germline ends. CDR3 in DNA: TGTGCCAGCAGCCTCTCCCGCGGGGCCGGCTACGAGCAGTACTTC. This codes for CASSLSRGAGYEQYF. The whole variable domain, filled in from reference TRBV7-8 and TRBJ2-7, reads GAGVSQSPRYKVAKRGQDVALRCDPISGHVSLFWYQQALGQGPEFLTYFQNEAQLDKSGLPSDRFFAERPEGSVSTLKIQRTQQEDSAVYLCASSLSRGAGYEQYFGPGTRLTVT.

A few counts support this clonotype. V and J are TRBV6-2 or TRBV6-3 and TRBJ1-2; D is perhaps TRBD1 (5 bases). Trimming pared 1 base from V and 2 bases from J, leaving 8 bases between. This CDR3 contains 14 residues. Germline V lookup: CDR1 MNHEY, CDR2 SVGEGT. The CDR3 DNA sequence: TGTGCCAGCAGTTACTACGGGGCGAACTATGGCTACACCTTC. It translates to CASSYYGANYGYTF.

The rearrangement links TRBV4-3 to TRBJ1-2; the match to TRBD1 covers 8 bases. CDR3 size: 17 residues. In germline, CDR1 is LGHNA, CDR2 YSLEER. V dropped 0 bases and J dropped 10; count of bases not matched to a gene: 16. In DNA form, the CDR3 reads TGCGCCAGCAGCCAAGATCTCTCGTCCTGGACAGGGCCGATCTACACCTTC. Translating it yields CASSQDLSSWTGPIYTF.

The chain uses TRBV2 and TRBJ2-1; the D gene is possibly TRBD2 (6 bases). This CDR3 has 15 residues. Germline V gene sequence: CDR1 SNHLY, CDR2 FYNNEI. V shed 4 bases and J shed 2 bases, with 12 bases lying between them. CDR3 in amino acids: CASSGLGGAYNEQFF. The CDR3 nucleotides read TGTGCCAGCAGTGGACTAGGAGGGGCCTACAATGAGCAGTTCTTC.

This clonotype was counted between two and nine times. The rearrangement joins TRBV14 to TRBJ1-2; TRBD1 agrees at 8 bases. CDR1 is SGHDN and CDR2 is FVKESK in the germline V gene. The CDR3 is 15 amino acids. Trimming took 4 bases from V and 0 from J; bases not matched to a gene: 4. In DNA, the CDR3 is TGTGCCAGCAGCCCAGACAGGGGAACTAACTATGGCTACACCTTC. It codes for CASSPDRGTNYGYTF.

DNA of the CDR3: TGCAGTGCTAGAGGGGACCCATGGGGAGATCAGCCCCAGCATTTT. This codes for CSARGDPWGDQPQHF. The chain couples TRBV20-1 to TRBJ1-5; maybe TRBD1 (5 bases). Germline V gene lookup returns CDR1 DFQATT and CDR2 SNEGSKA (reference sequence). The CDR3 is 15 amino acids. Trimming shortened V by 1 base and J by 5 bases, and 15 bases separated the two germline ends.

The V gene is TRBV30, the J gene TRBJ2-5; D uncertain. This CDR3 region has 13 residues. CDR1 GTSNPN and CDR2 SVGIG come from the germline V gene (reference sequence). Trimming removed 0 bases from V and 0 bases from J, with 5 bases in between. In DNA, the CDR3 is TGTGCCTGGAGTGTTGGAAACCAAGAGACCCAGTACTTC. It encodes CAWSVGNQETQYF.

The chain employs TRBV7-9 and TRBJ1-1; D call uncertain. The germline V and J ends were trimmed by 5 bases and 3 bases, with 13 bases remaining between them. Germline assignment: CDR1 SEHNR and CDR2 FQNEAQ (reference sequence). This CDR3 contains 14 residues. The CDR3 bases are TGTGCCAGCAGCCCCCCGGTTGCCGACACTGAAGCTTTCTTT. It is translated as CASSPPVADTEAFF.

This clonotype was seen more than once but under ten times. CDR3 residues: CASSLDQISTDTQYF. CDR3 bases: TGTGCCAGCAGCTTAGATCAAATTAGCACAGATACGCAGTATTTT. The V and J genes are TRBV11-2 and TRBJ2-3; no reliable D call. The germline V gene has CDR1 SGHAT and CDR2 FQNNGV. Trimming took 0 bases from V and 0 from J, leaving 7 bases between them. The CDR3 runs 15 residues.

This rearrangement joins TRBV27 to TRBJ2-5; 7 nucleotides align to TRBD1. The CDR3 loop spans 15 amino acids. V lost 6 bases to trimming and J lost 1 base; unmatched junction nucleotides: 8. Germline lookup yields CDR1 MNHEY and CDR2 SMNVEV (reference sequence). DNA for the CDR3: TGTGCCAGCAGCTCCAGCGGACAGGCCCAAGAGACCCAGTACTTC. This gives the protein CASSSSGQAQETQYF.

The CDR3 sequence is CASSNQGSNQPQHF. In DNA, the CDR3 is TGTGCCAGCAGTAATCAGGGGAGCAATCAGCCCCAGCATTTT. The J gene is TRBJ1-5, the V gene TRBV7-2; the D gene is possibly TRBD1 (6 bases). The CDR3 runs 14 residues. V gave up 6 bases and J gave up 1 base, with 10 bases separating them. CDR1 and CDR2 from the germline V gene are SGHTA and FQGNSA.

The V gene is TRBV9, the J gene TRBJ2-2; 10 positions match TRBD1. This CDR3 spans 14 amino acids. Trimming took 7 bases from V and 5 from J; bases not matched to a gene: 5. Germline-derived CDR1 and CDR2 are SGDLS and YYNGEE. The CDR3 DNA sequence: TGTGCCAGCCAGGGGGACAGGGGAACCGGGGAGCTGTTTTTT. Its protein product is CASQGDRGTGELFF.

The chain has TRBV5-1 and TRBJ1-2, with 9 bases fitting TRBD1. This CDR3 is 12 amino acids long. From germline, CDR1 is SGHRS and CDR2 YFSETQ. J lost 12 bases, V lost 4 bases, and 7 bases had no gene match. This CDR3 is CASSPLGQGDTF. CDR3 nucleotide sequence: TGCGCCAGCAGCCCGTTGGGACAGGGCGACACCTTC.

The V and J genes are TRBV6-1 and TRBJ1-1, with D possibly being TRBD1 (6 bases). V gave up 6 bases and J gave up 5 bases, with 16 bases separating them. The CDR3 loop spans 14 amino acids. CDR1 and CDR2 from the germline V gene are MNHNS and SASEGT. This CDR3 reads CASRAAGGSTEAFF. The CDR3 region has the DNA TGTGCCAGCAGGGCGGCCGGGGGCAGTACTGAAGCTTTCTTT.

This clonotype was detected a few times. The J gene is TRBJ1-6, the V gene TRBV7-9, with no clear D. The CDR3 contains 13 residues. The germline gives CDR1 SEHNR, CDR2 FQNEAQ (reference sequence). V lost 5 bases and J 10 bases, leaving 12 bases between the germline ends. This CDR3 is CASSRRGDSPLHF. As DNA, the CDR3 is TGTGCCAGCAGCCGACGGGGAGACTCACCCCTCCACTTT.

This rearrangement joins TRBV11-3 to TRBJ2-2; no clear D. Looked up from germline, CDR1 is SGHNT and CDR2 is YENEEA. The CDR3 runs to 17 residues. V lost 4 bases to trimming and J lost 0 bases, with 15 bases between them. The DNA of the CDR3 is TGTGCCAGCAGCTACGGAACTATGGGTGCGAACACCGGGGAGCTGTTTTTT. It codes for CASSYGTMGANTGELFF.